This is a list of T cell receptor beta chains from one sample in a study of T cells in Graves' hyperthyroidism and ophthalmopathy. MiXCR, applied by TCRdb to the multiplex PCR reads, yields one record per CDR3 protein. The data hold 500,000 to 700,000 distinct CDR3 sequences, with approximately 16% observed a single time. Sequencing was done on a sample of blood. The receptors come from a woman aged 18-29 years with Graves' hyperthyroidism. The CDR3 runs from the conserved cysteine through the conserved F or W. The order of the fields is D gene, V gene, clone size, J gene, CDR3 protein, CDR3 DNA. D genes are given only for firm matches. For some rows the clone size is stated as once, few or many, or as a class when expanded; others skip it.

D gene: .
V gene: TRBV20-1
clone size: many
J gene: TRBJ2-3
CDR3 protein: CSADGAGSTDTQYF
CDR3 DNA: TGCAGTGCCGACGGTGCTGGTTCAACAGATACGCAGTATTTT

D gene: .
V gene: TRBV2
clone size: many
J gene: TRBJ2-7
CDR3 protein: CASERTPSYEQYF
CDR3 DNA: TGTGCCAGTGAAAGAACTCCGTCCTACGAGCAGTACTTC

D gene: TRBD2
V gene: TRBV4-1
clone size: few
J gene: TRBJ2-3
CDR3 protein: CASSQFGRAADTQYF
CDR3 DNA: TGCGCCAGCAGCCAATTCGGGAGGGCCGCAGATACGCAGTATTTT

D gene: .
V gene: TRBV20-1
clone size: .
J gene: TRBJ2-7
CDR3 protein: CSARDREYEPYF
CDR3 DNA: TGCAGTGCTAGAGATCGGGAATACGAGCCGTACTTC

D gene: TRBD1
V gene: TRBV7-3
clone size: few
J gene: TRBJ2-2
CDR3 protein: CASSITGGATGELFF
CDR3 DNA: TGTGCCAGCAGCATCACAGGGGGCGCAACCGGGGAGCTGTTTTTT

D gene: .
V gene: TRBV27
clone size: .
J gene: TRBJ1-2
CDR3 protein: CASSLSPAYLYGYTF
CDR3 DNA: TGTGCCAGCAGTTTATCACCCGCGTATCTATACGGCTACACCTTC

D gene: .
V gene: TRBV12-3/TRBV12-4
clone size: few
J gene: TRBJ1-1
CDR3 protein: CASSPQGFETTEAFF
CDR3 DNA: TGTGCCAGCAGCCCCCAGGGCTTTGAAACCACTGAAGCTTTCTTT

D gene: .
V gene: TRBV29-1
clone size: many
J gene: TRBJ1-1
CDR3 protein: CSVDWGTAARDAFF
CDR3 DNA: TGCAGCGTTGATTGGGGGACCGCCGCGCGGGATGCTTTCTTT

D gene: TRBD2
V gene: TRBV20-1
clone size: many
J gene: TRBJ2-3
CDR3 protein: CSARGVGTSGRVDTQYF
CDR3 DNA: TGCAGTGCTAGAGGAGTTGGTACTAGCGGGAGGGTAGATACGCAGTATTTT

D gene: .
V gene: TRBV6-1
clone size: few
J gene: TRBJ2-2
CDR3 protein: CASGALAATNTGELFF
CDR3 DNA: TGTGCCAGCGGCGCTTTAGCAGCGACGAACACCGGGGAGCTGTTTTTT

D gene: .
V gene: TRBV20-1
clone size: few
J gene: TRBJ1-6
CDR3 protein: CSARAATSNSPLHF
CDR3 DNA: TGCAGTGCTAGAGCTGCGACAAGTAATTCACCCCTCCACTTT

D gene: .
V gene: TRBV12-5
clone size: once
J gene: TRBJ2-2
CDR3 protein: CASGLTKGLNTGELFF
CDR3 DNA: TGTGCTAGTGGTTTGACCAAGGGACTTAACACCGGGGAGCTGTTTTTT

D gene: .
V gene: TRBV10-3
clone size: few
J gene: TRBJ1-4
CDR3 protein: CAISDLRGTNEKLFF
CDR3 DNA: TGTGCCATCAGTGACCTTAGGGGGACCAATGAAAAACTGTTTTTT

D gene: .
V gene: TRBV5-8
clone size: .
J gene: TRBJ1-6
CDR3 protein: CASSHKPGSYNSPLHF
CDR3 DNA: TGTGCCAGCAGCCACAAACCAGGGTCCTATAATTCACCCCTCCACTTT

D gene: .
V gene: TRBV9
clone size: few
J gene: TRBJ2-3
CDR3 protein: CASSVPRGTQYF
CDR3 DNA: TGTGCCAGCAGCGTCCCTAGGGGTACGCAGTATTTT

D gene: TRBD2
V gene: TRBV6-4
clone size: .
J gene: TRBJ2-5
CDR3 protein: CASRGPTSKVTQYF
CDR3 DNA: TGTGCCAGCAGAGGACCGACTAGCAAGGTGACCCAGTACTTC

D gene: .
V gene: TRBV29-1
clone size: .
J gene: TRBJ2-1
CDR3 protein: CSVAHRDSWFNEQFF
CDR3 DNA: TGCAGCGTTGCCCACCGGGACTCCTGGTTCAATGAGCAGTTCTTC

D gene: .
V gene: TRBV18
clone size: few
J gene: TRBJ2-7
CDR3 protein: CASSPPYVTYEQYF
CDR3 DNA: TGTGCCAGCTCACCACCGTATGTTACCTACGAGCAGTACTTC

D gene: .
V gene: TRBV20-1
clone size: .
J gene: TRBJ1-2
CDR3 protein: CSATRQNYGYTF
CDR3 DNA: TGCAGTGCTACCCGACAGAACTATGGCTACACCTTC

D gene: .
V gene: TRBV6-2/TRBV6-3
clone size: few
J gene: TRBJ2-4
CDR3 protein: CASSNIQGNIQYF
CDR3 DNA: TGTGCCAGCAGTAATATACAGGGAAACATTCAGTACTTC

D gene: .
V gene: TRBV28
clone size: many
J gene: TRBJ2-1
CDR3 protein: CASSYGLGSYNEQFF
CDR3 DNA: TGTGCCAGCAGTTACGGACTTGGCTCCTACAATGAGCAGTTCTTC

D gene: .
V gene: TRBV18
clone size: many
J gene: TRBJ2-4
CDR3 protein: CASSPPRVRGAKNIQYF
CDR3 DNA: TGTGCCAGCTCACCCCCCAGGGTGCGTGGGGCCAAAAACATTCAGTACTTC

D gene: .
V gene: TRBV6-1
clone size: many
J gene: TRBJ2-3
CDR3 protein: CASSDVASTDTQYF
CDR3 DNA: TGTGCCAGCAGTGATGTAGCTAGCACAGATACGCAGTATTTT